The 10 T cell receptor beta chains presented below share a single source sample, sequenced in a study of vaccination and CD4 T cells after COVID-19. At the Johns Hopkins FTIC core, DNA taken from cultured CD4+ T cells was sequenced by way of the Oncomine TCR Beta short-read assay. MiXCR was run by TCRdb on the PCR reads, yielding one entry per CDR3 protein. The table records approximately 11,000 distinct CDR3 sequences, roughly 46% of them present only once. Their specific antigens are unknown. Treatment defined: approximately 9-day PBMC culture with coronavirus spike peptide pools or control peptides (ViraFEST assay). What was sequenced was CD4+ T cells from blood, cultured in vitro. The receptors originated from a human donor who had recovered from COVID-19.

The chain carries TRBV9 and TRBJ2-5; the match to TRBD1 covers 9 bases. Germline-derived CDR1 and CDR2 are SGDLS and YYNGEE. The V segment lost 5 bases and the J segment 4 bases; nucleotides outside the gene matches: 9. This CDR3 has 15 residues. CDR3 protein: CASRAGGQGIETQYF. CDR3 nucleotide sequence: TGTGCCAGCAGGGCAGGAGGACAGGGGATAGAGACCCAGTACTTC. Full variable domain (missing parts from reference TRBV9 and TRBJ2-5): DSGVTQTPKHLITATGQRVTLRCSPRSGDLSVYWYQQSLDQGLQFLIQYYNGEERAKGNILERFSAQQFPDLHSELNLSSLELGDSALYFCASRAGGQGIETQYFGPGTRLLVL.

The chain joins TRBV7-9 to TRBJ2-5, with D perhaps being TRBD1 or TRBD2 (5 bases each). The CDR3 has 14 residues. From germline, CDR1 is SEHNR and CDR2 FQNEAQ (reference sequence). Trimming left V 5 bases short and J 7 bases short, with 17 bases between. The CDR3 DNA is TGTGCCAGCAGCCCCCGATCGGGGCCCGGGACCCAGTACTTC. Translating it yields CASSPRSGPGTQYF.

V is TRBV5-6 and J is TRBJ1-2, with D maybe TRBD1 (5 bases). Trimming took off 4 bases at V and 2 bases at J, with 12 bases between the two ends. Germline V CDR1 and CDR2: SGHDT, YYEEEE. The CDR3 spans 14 residues. The CDR3 here is CASSRKTANYGYTF. As DNA, the CDR3 is TGTGCCAGCAGCAGAAAGACAGCAAACTATGGCTACACCTTC.

Note on this clonotype: Without the conserved terminal phenylalanine or tryptophan, this CDR3 likely stems from a read error. The genes are TRBV6-4 and TRBJ2-3, with a possible D match to TRBD2 (5 bases). With 2 bases removed from V and 7 bases from J, the gap between germline ends came to 13 bases. The CDR3 covers 14 residues. Germline V lookup: CDR1 MRHNA, CDR2 SNTAGT. CDR3 loop: CASSDPTLANTQYI. As DNA, the CDR3 is TGTGCCAGCAGTGACCCCACCCTAGCAAATACGCAGTATATT.

DNA for the CDR3: TGTGCCACCAGCAGAGAAGGCGGGGGTCAGCCCCAGCATTTT. It encodes CATSREGGGQPQHF. The V and J genes are TRBV15 and TRBJ1-5, with a weak D call TRBD1 (5 bases). The CDR3 contains 14 residues. Per germline, CDR1 LNHNV and CDR2 YYDKDF (reference sequence). V lost 0 bases to trimming and J lost 6 bases, with 9 bases between them.

This clonotype was counted a few times. V and J are TRBV2 and TRBJ1-2; the D gene is possibly TRBD1 (5 bases). Germline values: CDR1 SNHLY, CDR2 FYNNEI. The V end was cut by 1 base, the J end by 5 bases, with 8 bases between. CDR3 length: 13 residues. CDR3 residues: CASSEEGWYGYTF. DNA for the CDR3: TGTGCCAGCAGTGAAGAGGGGTGGTATGGCTACACCTTC. The full variable domain, with the rest looked up from reference TRBV2 and TRBJ1-2, is EPEVTQTPSHQVTQMGQEVILRCVPISNHLYFYWYRQILGQKVEFLVSFYNNEISEKSEIFDDQFSVERPDGSNFTLKIRSTKLEDSAMYFCASSEEGWYGYTFGSGTRLTVV.

This clonotype was picked up a small number of times. The V and J genes are TRBV10-1 and TRBJ2-5; 9 bases agree with TRBD2. The CDR3 loop spans 19 amino acids. The J segment lost 1 base and the V segment lost 2 bases, leaving 14 bases of the junction unmatched. Germline lookup yields CDR1 WNHNN and CDR2 SYGVQD (reference sequence). The CDR3 region has the DNA TGCGCCAGCAGTGAGCCAGAGTTGCCTAGCGGGGAGTTCCAAGAGACCCAGTACTTC. Encoded protein: CASSEPELPSGEFQETQYF.

This clonotype has a single count. V is TRBV18 and J is TRBJ1-1; unclear D gene. CDR1 is KGHSH and CDR2 is LQKENI in the germline V gene. V was shortened by 0 bases and J by 0 bases, with 2 bases between the two germline ends. This CDR3 has 13 residues. Here the CDR3 reads CASSPPMNTEAFF. The CDR3 nucleotides read TGTGCCAGCTCACCACCGATGAACACTGAAGCTTTCTTT.

This clonotype showed up just a few times. CDR3 loop: CAQGAATEAFF. The CDR3 bases are TGTGCCCAGGGCGCCGCCACTGAAGCTTTCTTT. This chain links TRBV30 with TRBJ1-1; maybe TRBD1 (5 bases). The CDR3 is made up of 11 amino acids. V was trimmed by 8 bases and J by 4 bases, leaving 11 bases between them. CDR1 and CDR2 from the germline V gene are GTSNPN and SVGIG (reference sequence).

The chain uses TRBV7-9 and TRBJ1-2; 7 bases are shared with TRBD1. In germline, CDR1 is SEHNR, CDR2 FQNEAQ (reference sequence). With V trimmed by 7 bases and J by 2 bases, 7 bases remained unmatched. CDR3 length: 14 amino acids. The CDR3 DNA reads as TGTGCCAGCAAAACAGGGGTCGGGAACTATGGCTACACCTTC. Amino acid sequence: CASKTGVGNYGYTF.